Here is one T cell receptor (beta chain) with its context. Its specificity is unknown. The library targeted TCRbeta and was prepared with unique molecular identifiers. TCRdb re-called the PCR reads with MiXCR, one entry per CDR3 protein. The sample holds about 210,000 distinct CDR3 sequences, roughly a sixth seen once. This sample stems from a study of T-cell reconstitution after alpha-beta-depleted transplantation in children. Study-wide results and limits: One year after transplant, T-cell counts and diversity came mostly from newly produced T cells. About two months after transplant, alpha-beta T cells reportedly came from several hundred expanded graft clones.

This CDR3 has 15 residues. Germline V gives CDR1 LGHNA, CDR2 YNFKEQ. Trimming left V 1 base short and J 8 bases short, with 14 bases between. The sequence was obtained from a male patient aged 2 to 9 who had a stem cell transplant for acute lymphoblastic leukemia, so the T cells may come from the graft donor. This sequence joins TRBV4-2 and TRBJ1-4; tentative D call: TRBD1 (6 bases). Specimen: PBMCs, mostly from graft donor cells, collected 360 days after TCRalphabeta/CD19-depleted stem cell transplant. CDR3 DNA sequence: TGTGCCAGCAGCCAAGCCCTACAGGGAGTCGAAAAACTGTTTTTT. This encodes CASSQALQGVEKLFF.